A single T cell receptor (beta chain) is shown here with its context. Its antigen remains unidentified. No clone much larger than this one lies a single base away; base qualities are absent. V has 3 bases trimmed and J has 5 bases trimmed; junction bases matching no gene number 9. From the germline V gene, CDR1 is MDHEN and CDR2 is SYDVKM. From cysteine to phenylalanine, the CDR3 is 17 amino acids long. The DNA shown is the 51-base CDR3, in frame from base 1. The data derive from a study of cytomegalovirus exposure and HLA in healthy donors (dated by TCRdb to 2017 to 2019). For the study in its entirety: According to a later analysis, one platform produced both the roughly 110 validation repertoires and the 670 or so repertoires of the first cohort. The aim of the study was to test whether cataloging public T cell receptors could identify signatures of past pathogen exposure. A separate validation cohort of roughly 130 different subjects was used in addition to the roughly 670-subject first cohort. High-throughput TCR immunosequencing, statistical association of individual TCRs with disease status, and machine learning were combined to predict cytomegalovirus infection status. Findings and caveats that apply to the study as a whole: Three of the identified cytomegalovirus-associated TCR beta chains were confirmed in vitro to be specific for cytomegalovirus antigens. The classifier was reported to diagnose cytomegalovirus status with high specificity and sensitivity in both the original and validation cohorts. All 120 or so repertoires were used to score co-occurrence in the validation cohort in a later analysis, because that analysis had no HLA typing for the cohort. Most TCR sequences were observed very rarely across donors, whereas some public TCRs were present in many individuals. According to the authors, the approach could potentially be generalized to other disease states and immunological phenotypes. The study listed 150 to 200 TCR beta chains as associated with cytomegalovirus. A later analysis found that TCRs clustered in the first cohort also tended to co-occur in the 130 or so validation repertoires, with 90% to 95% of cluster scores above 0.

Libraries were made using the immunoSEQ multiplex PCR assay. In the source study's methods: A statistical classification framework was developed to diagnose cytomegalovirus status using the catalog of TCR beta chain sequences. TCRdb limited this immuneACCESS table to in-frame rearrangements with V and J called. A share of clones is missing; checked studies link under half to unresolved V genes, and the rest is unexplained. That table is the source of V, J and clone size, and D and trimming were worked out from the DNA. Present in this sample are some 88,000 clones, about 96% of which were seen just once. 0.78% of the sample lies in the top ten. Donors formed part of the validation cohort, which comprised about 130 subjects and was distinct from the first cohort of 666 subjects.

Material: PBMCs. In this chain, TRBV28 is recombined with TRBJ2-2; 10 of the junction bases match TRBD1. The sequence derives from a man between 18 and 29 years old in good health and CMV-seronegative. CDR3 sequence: CASSFPRQGAGTGELFF. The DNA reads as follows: TGTGCCAGCAGTTTTCCCCGACAGGGGGCAGGGACCGGGGAGCTGTTTTTT.